The entry below gives a single T cell receptor beta chain sequence along with its context. The CDR3 consists of 13 residues. J lost 9 bases, V lost 3 bases, and 4 bases had no gene match. Using immunoSEQ multiplex PCR, the repertoire was profiled, and TCRdb retains in-frame clones only, with some absent. The table lists roughly 100,000 clones, 85% to 90% of them singletons. These data originate in a study of T cell responses to AZD1222 COVID-19 vaccine. Sequencing was performed on peripheral blood, taken on day 0 of AZD1222 vaccination. The V gene is TRBV12-3 or TRBV12-4, the J gene TRBJ2-3; TRBD1 matches 9 bases. The source of this sequence is an adult in good health. CDR3 protein: CASSLGQGLTQYF. DNA of the CDR3: TGTGCCAGCAGTTTGGGACAGGGTTTAACGCAGTATTTT.